Following are 31 T cell receptor beta chains from one sample sequenced in a study of blood T cell repertoires in COVID-19. Some clones are missing from TCRdb's copy, which holds only in-frame ones; the method was immunoSEQ multiplex PCR. The table records roughly 100,000 clones, roughly 90% of them present only once. The sample comprised peripheral blood. The origin of the receptors is a woman aged 55-70 years with acute or convalescent COVID-19.

This clone was detected once. The rearrangement joins TRBV6-5 to TRBJ2-7, with 8 bases identical to TRBD2. The CDR3 sequence is 14 residues long. The germline CDR1 and CDR2 sequences are MNHEY and SVGAGI. The trim removed 8 bases at V and 0 bases at J, leaving 6 bases unmatched. CDR3: CASYDTSGSYEQYF. The CDR3, as DNA: TGTGCCAGCTATGATACTAGCGGCTCCTACGAGCAGTACTTC.

The chain joins TRBV3-1 (or the pseudogene TRBV3-2) to TRBJ2-1; 9 bases fit TRBD2. Germline CDR1 LGHDT, CDR2 YNNKEL (reference sequence). Germline trimming cut 0 bases from V and 10 bases from J; bases unmatched to any gene: 10. The CDR3 consists of 16 residues. The CDR3, as DNA: TGTGCCAGCAGCCAAGAAGCCGGGGCGGGAGGGCAGGAGCAGTTCTTC. Translated: CASSQEAGAGGQEQFF.

The CDR3: CASSFPGGASGHYEQYV. DNA of the CDR3: TGTGCCAGCAGCTTCCCAGGGGGGGCTAGCGGGCATTACGAGCAGTACGTC. The rearrangement links TRBV7-9 to TRBJ2-7; a weak D match, TRBD2 (8 bases). Trimming pared 3 bases from V and 4 bases from J, leaving 22 bases between. This CDR3 spans 17 amino acids. Germline loops: CDR1 SEHNR, CDR2 FQNEAQ (reference sequence).

This clone was observed a few times. This chain links TRBV29-1 with TRBJ1-2; 12 bases fit TRBD1. Germline CDR1 is SQVTM and CDR2 is ANQGSEA. V shed 5 bases, J shed 8 bases, and the junction held 6 bases outside the gene matches. The CDR3 extends over 13 amino acids. This chain's CDR3 is CSVKGQGARGYTF. CDR3 bases: TGCAGCGTTAAGGGACAGGGGGCGAGGGGCTACACCTTC.

The chain carries TRBV19 and TRBJ2-2, with TRBD2 identical over 10 bases. This CDR3 comprises 18 residues. Trimming at V came to 4 bases and at J to 0 bases, leaving 8 bases not matched to a gene. Looked up from germline, CDR1 is LNHDA and CDR2 is SQIVND (reference sequence). CDR3 sequence (DNA): TGTGCCAGTAGTAAGGGAGGGCTAGCGGGAGCGAACACCGGGGAGCTGTTTTTT. Translation: CASSKGGLAGANTGELFF.

This rearrangement joins TRBV30 to TRBJ2-5, with 9 bases matching TRBD2. The V and J ends lost 2 bases and 5 bases, in that order; junction bases with no gene match: 3. Germline V gene sequence: CDR1 GTSNPN, CDR2 SVGIG (reference sequence). CDR3 length: 13 amino acids. CDR3 bases: TGTGCCTGGAGTTCAGCGGGGGGTGAGACCCAGTACTTC. Protein sequence: CAWSSAGGETQYF.

The gene calls are TRBV7-2 and TRBJ1-3, with unresolved D. The germline V gene has CDR1 SGHTA and CDR2 FQGNSA. Trimming took off 5 bases at V and 5 bases at J, with 16 bases between the two ends. There are 15 residues in the CDR3. The CDR3 is CASSPQLGGRNTIYF. The CDR3 DNA reads TGTGCCAGCAGCCCTCAATTAGGCGGGCGAAACACCATATATTTT. Using reference TRBV7-2 and TRBJ1-3 for the parts outside the CDR3, the full variable domain is GAGVSQSPSNKVTEKGKDVELRCDPISGHTALYWYRQSLGQGLEFLIYFQGNSAPDKSGLPSDRFSAERTGGSVSTLTIQRTQQEDSAVYLCASSPQLGGRNTIYFGEGSWLTVV.

CDR3: CASSSTSGTGELFF. CDR3 sequence (DNA): TGCGCCAGCAGCTCGACTAGTGGCACCGGGGAGCTGTTTTTT. V is TRBV5-1 and J is TRBJ2-2; a possible D gene is TRBD2 (6 bases). V gave up 3 bases and J gave up 4 bases, with 10 bases separating them. The length of the CDR3 is 14 residues. Germline lookup yields CDR1 SGHRS and CDR2 YFSETQ.

In this sample, this clone turned up a few times. DNA for the CDR3: TGTGCCAGCAGCTCCTCCCAGAGGGTGGGCGAGCAGTACGTC. Translation gives CASSSSQRVGEQYV. The chain uses TRBV6-2 or TRBV6-3 and TRBJ2-7; D may be TRBD2 (5 bases). Trimming stripped 6 bases from V and 6 bases from J, with 18 bases between. Germline loops: CDR1 MNHEY, CDR2 SVGEGT. This CDR3 region has 14 residues.

This rearrangement joins TRBV9 to TRBJ2-3; the D gene is possibly TRBD2 (5 bases). The CDR3 is made up of 14 amino acids. Germline loops: CDR1 SGDLS, CDR2 YYNGEE. Trimming left V 2 bases short and J 0 bases short, with 7 bases between. As DNA, the CDR3 is TGTGCCAGCAGCGTTACGGGGAGCACAGATACGCAGTATTTT. Translated: CASSVTGSTDTQYF.

The genes are TRBV2 and TRBJ1-5; D is undetermined. Trimming took 7 bases from V and 0 from J, leaving 7 bases between them. Germline CDR1 reads SNHLY; CDR2 reads FYNNEI. This CDR3 is built from 13 residues. Written as DNA, the CDR3 is TGTGCCAGCAATACAGATAGCAATCAGCCCCAGCATTTT. This gives the protein CASNTDSNQPQHF.

The chain is built from TRBV6-6 and TRBJ2-2, with 9 positions matching TRBD1. V shed 7 bases, J shed 2 bases, and the junction held 17 bases outside the gene matches. The CDR3 is 19 amino acids. Germline values: CDR1 MNHNY, CDR2 SVGAGI (reference sequence). DNA for the CDR3: TGTGCCAGCACTCGACGGGGTCCGGTGGGACAGGGAAACACCGGGGAGCTGTTTTTT. It codes for CASTRRGPVGQGNTGELFF.

The chain uses TRBV27 and TRBJ2-3; maybe TRBD2 (5 bases). The CDR3 spans 13 residues. Looked up from germline, CDR1 is MNHEY and CDR2 is SMNVEV (reference sequence). V lost 1 base to trimming and J lost 5 bases, with 7 bases between them. The CDR3 protein is CASSLFSGDTQYF. DNA of the CDR3: TGTGCCAGCAGTTTATTCAGCGGAGATACGCAGTATTTT.

This chain links TRBV25-1 with TRBJ1-5, with unresolved D. This CDR3 has 13 residues. V was trimmed by 5 bases and J by 7 bases, leaving 12 bases between them. In germline, CDR1 is MGHDK, CDR2 SYGVNS. The CDR3 nucleotides are TGTGCCAGCAGTAGAGACGGGAGGCAGCCCCAGCATTTT. Its translation is CASSRDGRQPQHF.

This chain's CDR3 is CAISVALAGDGQYF. As DNA, the CDR3 is TGTGCCATCAGTGTAGCCCTAGCGGGAGACGGGCAGTACTTC. This chain connects TRBV10-3 to TRBJ2-7; TRBD2 agrees at 10 bases. This CDR3 is built from 14 residues. The V gene end was trimmed by 4 bases and the J gene end by 9 bases; junction bases not matched to a gene: 9. Germline CDR1 and CDR2: ENHRY and SYGVKD.

The chain links TRBV29-1 to TRBJ1-2, with 11 positions matching TRBD1. The CDR3 consists of 15 residues. Per the germline V gene, CDR1 is SQVTM and CDR2 is ANQGSEA. J was trimmed by 4 bases and V by 1 base; bases with no gene match: 5. This CDR3 is CSVEARDRGSYGYTF. Here the CDR3 DNA reads TGCAGCGTTGAAGCAAGGGACAGGGGGTCCTATGGCTACACCTTC.

V usage is TRBV6-6 and J usage is TRBJ2-1, with D maybe TRBD1 (6 bases). V lost 7 bases to trimming and J lost 5 bases, with 18 bases between them. The CDR3 extends over 15 amino acids. CDR1 and CDR2 from the germline V gene are MNHNY and SVGAGI (reference sequence). CDR3 nucleotides: TGTGCCAGCAATCTAGGGACAAGTGGGAACAATGAGCAGTTCTTC. This gives the protein CASNLGTSGNNEQFF.

This clone was found once. CDR3 bases: TGTGCCAGCAGCCAGACCTTGACAGAGGGCTACACCTTC. As protein: CASSQTLTEGYTF. The V gene is TRBV3-1 (or the pseudogene TRBV3-2), the J gene TRBJ1-2; tentative D call: TRBD1 (5 bases). Trimming left V 3 bases short and J 8 bases short, with 13 bases between. The length of the CDR3 is 13 residues. Germline CDR1 reads LGHDT; CDR2 reads YNNKEL (reference sequence).

The chain carries TRBV7-8 and TRBJ2-7, with D possibly being TRBD2 (6 bases). V lost 1 base to trimming and J lost 2 bases, with 6 bases between them. Germline V gene data show CDR1 as SGHVS and CDR2 as FQNEAQ. The CDR3 covers 13 residues. CDR3 sequence reads: CASSLGLAYEQYF. CDR3 coding DNA: TGTGCCAGCAGCTTAGGACTAGCCTACGAGCAGTACTTC.

The V and J genes are TRBV2 and TRBJ2-1; 7 bases match TRBD2. The germline CDR1 and CDR2 sequences are SNHLY and FYNNEI. V lost 8 bases to trimming and J lost 9 bases; unmatched junction nucleotides: 10. The CDR3 spans 13 residues. The CDR3 DNA follows: TGTGCCAGCCTAAAGTTAGCGGGCGCTGAGCAGTTCTTC. This sequence encodes CASLKLAGAEQFF.

The chain uses TRBV21-1 and TRBJ1-5. TRBV21-1 is a pseudogene locus. This CDR3 contains 15 residues. This CDR3 reads CASSHAGTFDQPQHF. In nucleotides, the CDR3 is TGTGCCAGCAGCCACGCCGGGACTTTTGATCAGCCCCAGCATTTT.

The rearrangement uses TRBV9 and TRBJ2-1; perhaps TRBD2 as D (6 bases). V lost 0 bases and J lost 4, with 8 bases in between. Germline values: CDR1 SGDLS, CDR2 YYNGEE. This CDR3 is built from 14 residues. The CDR3 bases are TGTGCCAGCAGCGTAGACCTAGCGTACAATGAGCAGTTCTTC. Residues: CASSVDLAYNEQFF.

This clone was seen a handful of times. The chain joins TRBV19 to TRBJ1-1; no reliable D call. CDR1 LNHDA and CDR2 SQIVND come from the germline V gene (reference sequence). Trimming removed 1 base at V and 0 bases at J, with 18 bases between. The CDR3 consists of 18 residues. CDR3 sequence reads: CASSIGGSGFHMNTEAFF. In nucleotides, the CDR3 is TGTGCCAGTAGTATAGGTGGCAGCGGTTTCCATATGAACACTGAAGCTTTCTTT.

This rearrangement joins TRBV2 to TRBJ1-2; D remains unclear. CDR1 is SNHLY, CDR2 FYNNEI, per germline. V lost 8 bases and J lost 3, with 16 bases in between. This CDR3 spans 14 amino acids. The CDR3 sequence: CASSGGPDYYGYTF. Written as DNA, the CDR3 is TGTGCCAGCTCAGGAGGACCCGATTACTATGGCTACACCTTC.

The chain links TRBV6-5 to TRBJ1-4; 7 positions agree with TRBD1. Germline loops: CDR1 MNHEY, CDR2 SVGAGI. CDR3 size: 15 residues. V gave up 2 bases and J gave up 10 bases; unmatched junction bases: 10. CDR3 protein: CASSYNQGVGGKLFF. CDR3 DNA sequence: TGTGCCAGCAGTTACAACCAGGGGGTAGGAGGAAAACTGTTTTTT.

The CDR3 spells CATSRDRGQVEKLFF. CDR3 bases: TGTGCCACCAGCAGAGATCGAGGGCAGGTCGAAAAACTGTTTTTT. The chain employs TRBV15 and TRBJ1-4; D call uncertain. The V end lost 0 bases, the J end lost 8 bases, and 13 bases lay between the germline ends. CDR3 length: 15 residues. Germline V gives CDR1 LNHNV, CDR2 YYDKDF (reference sequence).

This clone has just one count. This chain joins TRBV7-6 and TRBJ1-1, with TRBD1 as a possible D gene (5 bases). V dropped 5 bases and J dropped 0 bases, with 10 bases sitting between them. The CDR3 is made up of 14 amino acids. Germline V gene data show CDR1 as SGHVS and CDR2 as FNYEAQ. CDR3 amino acids: CASSEQGMNTEAFF. The DNA for the CDR3 is TGTGCCAGCAGCGAGCAGGGAATGAACACTGAAGCTTTCTTT.

This chain links TRBV3-1 (or the pseudogene TRBV3-2) with TRBJ2-5; D unresolved. Germline CDR1 is LGHDT and CDR2 is YNNKEL (reference sequence). The CDR3 has 14 amino acids. V shed 4 bases and J shed 3 bases, with 12 bases lying between them. CDR3 sequence (DNA): TGTGCCAGCAGCCCGTTGGTCCGAGAAGAGACCCAGTACTTC. This sequence encodes CASSPLVREETQYF.

The chain combines TRBV12-3 or TRBV12-4 with TRBJ1-1; D not resolved. The CDR3 extends over 12 amino acids. V lost 2 bases and J 4 bases, leaving 5 bases between the germline ends. The DNA for the CDR3 is TGTGCCAGCAGTTTATGGGCCACTGAAGCTTTCTTT. This translates into CASSLWATEAFF.

This chain joins TRBV7-3 and TRBJ1-2; D is undetermined. The CDR3 extends over 16 amino acids. The ends were cut back, 2 bases at V and 7 bases at J, with 20 bases in the middle. Germline V gives CDR1 SGHTA, CDR2 FQGTGA. CDR3 sequence reads: CASSLYHSSAGGGYTF. CDR3 DNA: TGTGCCAGCAGCTTATATCACTCCTCGGCAGGAGGTGGCTACACCTTC. Full variable domain (remainder filled in from reference TRBV7-3 and TRBJ1-2): GAGVSQTPSNKVTEKGKYVELRCDPISGHTALYWYRQSLGQGPEFLIYFQGTGAADDSGLPNDRFFAVRPEGSVSTLKIQRTERGDSAVYLCASSLYHSSAGGGYTFGSGTRLTVV.

The V gene is TRBV2, the J gene TRBJ2-5, with 13 bases fitting TRBD2. Germline V gene sequence: CDR1 SNHLY, CDR2 FYNNEI. V was pared by 1 base and J by 4 bases, with 3 bases of the junction left unmatched. The CDR3 extends over 16 amino acids. The CDR3 here is CASSEELAGGGETQYF. CDR3 coding DNA: TGTGCCAGCAGTGAAGAACTAGCGGGAGGGGGAGAGACCCAGTACTTC.